This T cell receptor beta chain was captured by sequencing in a study of cytomegalovirus exposure and HLA in healthy donors. Study results and limitations: According to the study, some 160 TCR beta chains were cytomegalovirus-associated. Per a later analysis, 16,951 TCR beta sequences showed association with HLA alleles at 0.05 false discovery rate. CMV antigen specificity was confirmed in vitro for a few CMV-associated chains. TCR sequences were mostly rare, though some public TCRs occurred in many donors.

Per germline, CDR1 MDHEN and CDR2 SYDVKM. Trimming pared 2 bases from V and 8 bases from J, leaving 15 bases between. The CDR3 is 15 residues long. This clone turned up a few times. Its specificity is not known. The primer mix had 60 Vbeta and 13 Jbeta primers. The data were produced by immunoSEQ multiplex PCR, yet TCRdb's version contains in-frame clones alone and is incomplete. Of approximately 170,000 clones in the sample, about 85% are singletons; the top ten hold 1.3%. Sequencing input: PBMCs. The chain carries TRBV28 and TRBJ1-4, with D perhaps matching TRBD1 (5 bases). The source is a man aged 45 to 65 in good health and CMV-seropositive. The CDR3 DNA sequence: TGTGCCAGCAGTTTAGGAAGCGGGGGTAGGGAAAAACTGTTTTTT. As protein: CASSLGSGGREKLFF.